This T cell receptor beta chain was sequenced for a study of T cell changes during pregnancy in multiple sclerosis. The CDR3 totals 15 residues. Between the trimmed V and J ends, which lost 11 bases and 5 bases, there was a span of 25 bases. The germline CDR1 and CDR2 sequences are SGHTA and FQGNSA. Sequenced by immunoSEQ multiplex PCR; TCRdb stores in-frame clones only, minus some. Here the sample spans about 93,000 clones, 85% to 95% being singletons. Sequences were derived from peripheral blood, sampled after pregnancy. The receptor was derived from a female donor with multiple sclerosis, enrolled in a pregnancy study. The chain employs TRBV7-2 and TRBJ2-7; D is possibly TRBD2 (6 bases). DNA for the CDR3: TGTGCCTCCCGACGGCGGTTGGGGGGTTCTGACGAGCAGTACTTC. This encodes CASRRRLGGSDEQYF.